The clone carrying this T cell receptor beta chain was picked up many times. The antigen is unknown. The data stem from a study of regulatory T cells in long-lasting Graves disease. Overall study findings and caveats: TRBV28, TRBJ1-2 and TRBJ2-5 were favored in persistent disease.

Time point: newly diagnosed GD, antithyroid drugs for less than 3 months. PBMC RNA was the source of the TCR library. CDR3 regions were amplified by Arm-PCR using iRepertoire HTBI primers to build TCR beta libraries. Each CDR3 protein is one row after TCRdb ran MiXCR on the multiplex PCR reads. The table records about 200,000 distinct CDR3 sequences, roughly a fifth of them present only once. The germline V gene encodes CDR1 LNHDA and CDR2 SQIVND (reference sequence). The V and J ends lost 9 bases and 0 bases respectively, with 12 bases between them. The CDR3 is 14 amino acids. These data were also reused for a study on T cells in Graves' hyperthyroidism and ophthalmopathy. That work states: Patients between 18 and 65 years old had hyperthyroidism, newly diagnosed and lasting under 2 months.

This clonotype was sampled from a woman between 25 and 40 years old with Graves disease. The rearrangement joins TRBV19 to TRBJ1-5, with a possible D match to TRBD1 (5 bases). This specimen was peripheral blood mononuclear cells (PBMCs), taken at new diagnosis, from a patient treated with antithyroid drugs. The CDR3 protein is CASSPGVSNQPQHF. The CDR3 DNA reads TGTGCCAGCAGCCCGGGGGTTAGCAATCAGCCCCAGCATTTT.